This T cell receptor (beta chain) was retrieved from a study of STAT5B mutations in CD4+ large granular lymphocyte leukemia. Broader study findings: Data were not HLA-matched across samples. No patients shared main leukemic clonotypes, though roughly 25% appeared at low frequency elsewhere.

The V gene's germline CDR1 is SGHRS and CDR2 YFSETQ. V was clipped by 4 bases and J by 9 bases; unmatched bases: 10. There are 17 residues in the CDR3. With regard to this clone: Its antigen is still unknown.

As originally analysed: Productive clonotypes were detectable down to 2.59 x 10-5 frequency. Clones were sequenced by immunoSEQ multiplex PCR, and TCRdb holds only the in-frame ones, with some missing. V, J and clone size are taken as reported in that table, and D and trimming were inferred from the DNA itself. The sample holds some 30,000 clones, 68% seen once. The chain has TRBV5-1 and TRBJ2-1; 16 bases are a match to TRBD2. The TCR originated in a human donor in good health. Sequencing input: CD4+ T cells from blood buffy coats. CDR3 loop: CASSPVGLAGGPGEQFF. The DNA of the CDR3 is TGCGCCAGCAGCCCGGTGGGACTAGCGGGGGGGCCCGGTGAGCAGTTCTTC.